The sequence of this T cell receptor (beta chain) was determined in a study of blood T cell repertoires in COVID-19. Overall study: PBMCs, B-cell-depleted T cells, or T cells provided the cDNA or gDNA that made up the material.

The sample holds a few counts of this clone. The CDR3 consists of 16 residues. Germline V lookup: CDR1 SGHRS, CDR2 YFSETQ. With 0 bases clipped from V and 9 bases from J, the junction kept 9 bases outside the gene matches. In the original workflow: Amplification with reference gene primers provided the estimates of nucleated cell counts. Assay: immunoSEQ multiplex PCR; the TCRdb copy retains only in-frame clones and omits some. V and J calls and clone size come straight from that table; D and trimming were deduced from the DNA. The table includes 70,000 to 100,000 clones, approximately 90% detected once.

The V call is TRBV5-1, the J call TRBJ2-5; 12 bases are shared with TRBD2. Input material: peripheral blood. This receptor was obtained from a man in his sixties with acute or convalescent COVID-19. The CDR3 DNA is TGCGCCAGCAGCTTGGAACTAGCGGGAGGCCGCTCGGCCCAGTACTTC. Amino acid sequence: CASSLELAGGRSAQYF.